The present T cell receptor beta chain was sequenced within a study of graft-versus-host responses after intestinal transplantation. General study findings and limits: Where graft-donor T cell macrochimerism was present, patients had high graft-versus-host to host-versus-graft clonal ratios in allografts.

A note on this clone: Antigen specificity is unknown.

From germline, CDR1 is MGHRA and CDR2 YSYEKL. CDR3 length equals 15 residues. V was shortened by 5 bases and J by 7 bases, with 18 bases between the two germline ends. Assay used: immunoSEQ multiplex PCR; TCRdb lists only in-frame clones, some missing. The sample records 75,000 to 100,000 clones, over 80% being singletons. The receptor was isolated from a human donor who received an intestinal transplant. The V and J genes are TRBV4-1 and TRBJ2-1, with D perhaps TRBD2 (6 bases). The sample here was unstimulated CD8+ T cells sorted from spleen or lymph node cells, taken before intestinal transplant. The CDR3 spells CASSLTQEGRNEQFF. For the CDR3, the DNA is TGCGCCAGCAGCTTAACCCAGGAGGGAAGAAATGAGCAGTTCTTC.